The 30 T cell receptor beta chains presented below share a single source sample, sequenced in a study of T cell changes during pregnancy in multiple sclerosis. This table comes from immunoSEQ multiplex PCR, and its TCRdb copy is limited to in-frame clones, with some not included. This repertoire shows over 35,000 clones, around 90% found once; its top ten account for more than 0.4%. The sample here was CD4+ T cells from peripheral blood mononuclear cells, taken in the third trimester of pregnancy. These receptors all come from a female donor with multiple sclerosis, enrolled in a pregnancy study.

This rearrangement joins TRBV6-1 to TRBJ1-1, with D perhaps TRBD1 (6 bases). Trimming removed 3 bases from V and 11 bases from J, with 16 bases in between. Germline values: CDR1 MNHNS, CDR2 SASEGT. The CDR3 consists of 13 residues. This chain's CDR3 is CASSDRQGMDAFF. The CDR3 bases are TGTGCCAGCAGTGATCGGCAGGGGATGGATGCTTTCTTT.

This rearrangement joins TRBV6-4 to TRBJ1-2; D gene ambiguous. The CDR3 runs to 15 residues. Germline CDR1 and CDR2: MRHNA and SNTAGT. V was pared by 3 bases and J by 5 bases, with 16 bases between. The CDR3 nucleotides are TGTGCCAGCAGTGATACCTCGGGAGGGAGGTATGGCTACACCTTC. It yields the protein CASSDTSGGRYGYTF.

The V and J genes are TRBV10-3 and TRBJ2-7; D possibly corresponds to TRBD2 (5 bases). The CDR3 has 12 amino acids. The germline V gene has CDR1 ENHRY and CDR2 SYGVKD. V was shortened by 2 bases and J by 6 bases, with 8 bases between the two germline ends. CDR3: CAISERRSEQYF. The CDR3 coding sequence is TGTGCCATCAGTGAGAGGAGGTCCGAGCAGTACTTC.

The genes are TRBV28 and TRBJ1-5, with D tentatively TRBD1 (6 bases). Germline assignment: CDR1 MDHEN and CDR2 SYDVKM. CDR3 length: 16 residues. V lost 8 bases and J 3 bases, leaving 20 bases between the germline ends. CDR3 bases: TGTGCCAGCCGAGTTTTGGTAACAGGGATCAATCAGCCCCAGCATTTT. Amino acid sequence: CASRVLVTGINQPQHF.

This rearrangement joins TRBV28 to TRBJ1-5; no clear D. Trimming shortened V by 7 bases and J by 4 bases, and 14 bases separated the two germline ends. The CDR3 consists of 14 residues. Germline V gene lookup returns CDR1 MDHEN and CDR2 SYDVKM. CDR3 DNA: TGTGCCAGCACACTCCCTTTCGCAAATCAGCCCCAGCATTTT. It translates to CASTLPFANQPQHF. Using reference TRBV28 and TRBJ1-5 for the parts outside the CDR3, the full variable domain is DVKVTQSSRYLVKRTGEKVFLECVQDMDHENMFWYRQDPGLGLRLIYFSYDVKMKEKGDIPEGYSVSREKKERFSLILESASTNQTSMYLCASTLPFANQPQHFGDGTRLSIL.

The gene calls are TRBV9 and TRBJ2-2; tentatively, D is TRBD1 (6 bases). The V end lost 5 bases, the J end lost 5 bases, and 13 bases lay between the germline ends. The CDR3 contains 14 residues. Germline CDR1 reads SGDLS; CDR2 reads YYNGEE. CDR3 amino acids: CASRGQPTTGELFF. Here the CDR3 DNA reads TGTGCCAGCAGGGGACAACCGACGACCGGGGAGCTGTTTTTT.

V is TRBV7-8 and J is TRBJ2-7; the match to TRBD2 covers 7 bases. The germline V gene has CDR1 SGHVS and CDR2 FQNEAQ. J was trimmed by 7 bases and V by 3 bases; bases with no gene match: 18. The CDR3 runs 17 residues. The CDR3 DNA reads TGTGCCAGCAGCTTTCTGTTGCCTAGCGGCCCCCGGGGGGAGCAGTACTTC. This encodes CASSFLLPSGPRGEQYF.

V usage is TRBV6-5 and J usage is TRBJ2-1, with TRBD2 matching 8 bases. Germline CDR1 is MNHEY and CDR2 is SVGAGI. Unmatched junction bases numbered 7, after V lost 4 bases and J lost 5 bases. The CDR3 extends over 15 amino acids. The CDR3 bases are TGTGCCAGCAGTTCCCGACTAGCGTACGACAATGAGCAGTTCTTC. It yields the protein CASSSRLAYDNEQFF.

CDR3 residues: CASSFESEQYF. CDR3 in DNA: TGCGCCAGCAGCTTCGAGAGCGAGCAGTACTTC. This chain connects TRBV5-1 to TRBJ2-7; D unresolved. V lost 2 bases, J lost 6 bases, and 6 bases lay in between. This CDR3 has 11 residues. Germline CDR1 reads SGHRS; CDR2 reads YFSETQ. Full variable domain (missing parts from reference TRBV5-1 and TRBJ2-7): KAGVTQTPRYLIKTRGQQVTLSCSPISGHRSVSWYQQTPGQGLQFLFEYFSETQRNKGNFPGRFSGRQFSNSRSEMNVSTLELGDSALYLCASSFESEQYFGPGTRLTVT.

CDR3 residues: CASSPIGPAGGVGEQYF. The CDR3 DNA reads as TGTGCCAGCAGTCCCATCGGACCAGCCGGAGGGGTTGGCGAGCAGTACTTC. The chain joins TRBV28 to TRBJ2-7; possibly TRBD2 for D (6 bases). The germline V and J ends were trimmed by 5 bases and 6 bases, with 26 bases remaining between them. The CDR3 consists of 17 residues. Germline CDR1 and CDR2: MDHEN and SYDVKM. The variable domain in full, completed from reference TRBV28 and TRBJ2-7, reads DVKVTQSSRYLVKRTGEKVFLECVQDMDHENMFWYRQDPGLGLRLIYFSYDVKMKEKGDIPEGYSVSREKKERFSLILESASTNQTSMYLCASSPIGPAGGVGEQYFGPGTRLTVT.

This chain uses TRBV18 with TRBJ1-3; possible D gene TRBD1, 5 bases. Trimming stripped 2 bases from V and 0 bases from J, with 11 bases between. The length of the CDR3 is 16 residues. The V gene's germline CDR1 is KGHSH and CDR2 LQKENI. The CDR3 DNA follows: TGTGCCAGCTCACCAATTCCAGGGTCCTCTGGAAACACCATATATTTT. Translated: CASSPIPGSSGNTIYF.

The V and J genes are TRBV15 and TRBJ2-7; D not certain. The germline V gene encodes CDR1 LNHNV and CDR2 YYDKDF (reference sequence). The CDR3 totals 15 residues. V dropped 4 bases and J dropped 2 bases, with 15 bases sitting between them. The CDR3 loop reads CATSTDMAGPYEQYF. The CDR3 DNA reads TGTGCCACCAGCACAGACATGGCTGGTCCCTACGAGCAGTACTTC.

The V call is TRBV10-2, the J call TRBJ2-5, with TRBD1 matching 9 bases. With V trimmed by 3 bases and J by 5 bases, 10 bases remained unmatched. This CDR3 spans 16 amino acids. CDR1 and CDR2 from the germline V gene are WSHSY and SAAADI. The CDR3 DNA follows: TGCGCCAGCAGTGACTCTAGCAGGACAGGGGAGGAGACCCAGTACTTC. This codes for CASSDSSRTGEETQYF.

The V call is TRBV18, the J call TRBJ2-2; 9 bases line up with TRBD1. This CDR3 has 15 residues. V lost 3 bases to trimming and J lost 3 bases; unmatched junction nucleotides: 2. Germline values: CDR1 KGHSH, CDR2 LQKENI. CDR3 in DNA: TGTGCCAGCTCACCGACAGGGGGTCACACCGGGGAGCTGTTTTTT. Protein product: CASSPTGGHTGELFF.

This clone was seen only once. CDR3 in DNA: TGCGCCAGCAGCCAACAGGGGGCTTGGAGTGAGACCCAGTACTTC. It codes for CASSQQGAWSETQYF. This chain uses TRBV5-1 with TRBJ2-5, with 9 bases fitting TRBD1. Germline-derived CDR1 and CDR2 are SGHRS and YFSETQ. The CDR3 has 15 residues. V lost 4 bases to trimming and J lost 5 bases; unmatched junction nucleotides: 9.

The V and J genes are TRBV29-1 and TRBJ2-2; tentative D call: TRBD1 (6 bases). Trimming shortened V by 7 bases and J by 6 bases, and 9 bases separated the two germline ends. Germline V gene data show CDR1 as SQVTM and CDR2 as ANQGSEA. The length of the CDR3 is 11 residues. CDR3: CSAQGSGELFF. For the CDR3, the DNA is TGCAGCGCACAGGGATCCGGGGAGCTGTTTTTT.

DNA of the CDR3: TGTGCCAGCAGCTTAGCGGCCTCCCCCACAGATACGCAGTATTTT. It is translated as CASSLAASPTDTQYF. The chain has TRBV11-1 and TRBJ2-3; D gene uncertain. Germline CDR1 SGHAT, CDR2 FQDESV (reference sequence). V shed 0 bases and J shed 2 bases, with 9 bases lying between them. The CDR3 sequence is 15 residues long.

The chain uses TRBV18 and TRBJ2-7, with 9 bases fitting TRBD1. CDR1 and CDR2 (germline): KGHSH, LQKENI. The CDR3 runs 15 residues. V lost 5 bases and J lost 6; bases outside the gene matches: 11. CDR3 region: CASSTNTGGRVEQYF. In DNA form, the CDR3 reads TGTGCCAGCTCAACAAACACAGGGGGCAGGGTCGAGCAGTACTTC.

The CDR3 DNA reads as TGCGCCAGCAGTGAGGGGGCTAGCGGTTACAATGAGCAGTTCTTC. This translates into CASSEGASGYNEQFF. The J gene is TRBJ2-1, the V gene TRBV10-1; 7 bases fit TRBD2. V trimming: 2 bases; J trimming: 4 bases; junction bases outside the gene matches: 5. CDR1 is WNHNN and CDR2 is SYGVQD in the germline V gene (reference sequence). CDR3 size: 15 residues.

This chain uses TRBV19 with TRBJ1-5, with D unclear. V was clipped by 4 bases and J by 0 bases, with 10 bases between them. The germline V gene encodes CDR1 LNHDA and CDR2 SQIVND (reference sequence). CDR3 length: 15 amino acids. CDR3 bases: TGTGCCAGTAGTACCGGGGTTAATAGCAATCAGCCCCAGCATTTT. Translated, it gives CASSTGVNSNQPQHF.

This chain links TRBV5-1 with TRBJ2-2, with D unresolved. The V end lost 0 bases, the J end lost 5 bases, and 8 bases lay between the germline ends. Germline CDR1 is SGHRS and CDR2 is YFSETQ. The CDR3 is 14 residues long. The CDR3 reads CASSLGRQTGELFF. The CDR3 nucleotides read TGCGCCAGCAGCTTGGGCAGACAAACCGGGGAGCTGTTTTTT.

The chain couples TRBV27 to TRBJ1-2; 10 positions match TRBD1. CDR1 is MNHEY, CDR2 SMNVEV, per germline (reference sequence). V was clipped by 5 bases and J by 7 bases; unmatched bases: 4. CDR3 size: 13 residues. The CDR3 region is CASSKRTGGGYTF. Written as DNA, the CDR3 is TGTGCCAGCAGTAAAAGGACAGGGGGTGGCTACACCTTC.

The V call is TRBV4-3, the J call TRBJ2-1; TRBD2 aligns across 9 bases. Trimming cost V 5 bases and J 8 bases; bases outside gene matches: 10. Germline-derived CDR1 and CDR2 are LGHNA and YSLEER. This CDR3 has 15 amino acids. CDR3 bases: TGCGCCAGCAGCTCTATGGGGGCTAGCGGGGATGAGCAGTTCTTC. Protein: CASSSMGASGDEQFF.

Notes on this clone: Other nucleotide sequences in the sample specify the same CDR3. This chain uses TRBV6-4 with TRBJ1-5; D gene ambiguous. Trimming shortened V by 3 bases and J by 1 base, and 10 bases separated the two germline ends. CDR3 length: 15 residues. Germline CDR1 and CDR2: MRHNA and SNTAGT. The DNA of the CDR3 is TGTGCCAGCAGTGAAGTGGGAGGGAGCAATCAGCCCCAGCATTTT. Encoded protein: CASSEVGGSNQPQHF.

CDR3 sequence reads: CASRPGRGEQFF. The DNA for the CDR3 is TGTGCCAGCCGTCCGGGTCGCGGCGAGCAGTTCTTC. The J gene is TRBJ2-1, the V gene TRBV6-5; no firm D call. V lost 8 bases and J lost 10, with 15 bases in between. The CDR3 is 12 amino acids. Germline V gene sequence: CDR1 MNHEY, CDR2 SVGAGI.

This clone came up once. For the CDR3, the DNA is TGTGCCAGCAGTTTATTAGGGGGAAGAACCGAGCAGTACTTC. This codes for CASSLLGGRTEQYF. The J gene is TRBJ2-7, the V gene TRBV28, with D maybe TRBD1 (6 bases). CDR1 and CDR2 from the germline V gene are MDHEN and SYDVKM. This CDR3 has 14 residues. Trimming cost V 1 base and J 6 bases, with 13 bases left between them.

This clone is classed as medium-sized. J is TRBJ1-1 and V is TRBV6-1; 7 nucleotides agree with TRBD1. The V gene's germline CDR1 is MNHNS and CDR2 SASEGT. J gave up 6 bases and V 4 bases, and 11 bases lay outside the gene matches. The CDR3 runs 15 residues. The CDR3 loop is CASSGGAGGEAEAFF. The CDR3 nucleotides are TGTGCCAGCAGTGGAGGGGCAGGGGGTGAAGCTGAAGCTTTCTTT.

The V and J genes are TRBV5-4 and TRBJ1-4, with TRBD1 matching over 9 bases. The J segment lost 5 bases and the V segment lost 1 base, leaving 9 bases of the junction unmatched. Per germline, CDR1 SGHNT and CDR2 YYREEE (reference sequence). The CDR3 runs to 17 residues. The CDR3: CASSLRVGTGYNEKLFF. CDR3 coding DNA: TGTGCCAGCAGCTTGCGGGTCGGGACAGGGTACAATGAAAAACTGTTTTTT.

The chain employs TRBV9 and TRBJ2-1, with D possibly being TRBD1 (6 bases). The CDR3 consists of 17 residues. CDR1 is SGDLS, CDR2 YYNGEE, per germline. The V and J ends lost 2 bases and 0 bases respectively, with 15 bases between them. In nucleotides, the CDR3 is TGTGCCAGCAGCGTCGATTACGGGACAATCTCCTACAATGAGCAGTTCTTC. This encodes CASSVDYGTISYNEQFF.

This clone is a singleton in its sample. The chain employs TRBV19 and TRBJ2-2; D is unresolved. V lost 3 bases and J 7 bases, leaving 18 bases between the germline ends. The CDR3 spans 16 residues. Per the germline V gene, CDR1 is LNHDA and CDR2 is SQIVND (reference sequence). DNA of the CDR3: TGTGCCAGTAGTATTTCTTCCCCTACCCCCGGCGGGGAGCTGTTTTTT. The encoded protein is CASSISSPTPGGELFF.